Listed here are 5 T cell receptor beta chains from one sample, sequenced in a study of neoadjuvant anti-PD-1 for oral cavity cancer. Repertoires were generated with immunoSEQ multiplex PCR, while TCRdb's copy carries only in-frame clones and drops some. The data show 60,000 to 80,000 clones, approximately 79% seen once. This specimen was PBMCs, taken before nivolumab (anti-PD-1) treatment. The receptor set was obtained from a person between 35 and 79 years old with oral cavity squamous cell carcinoma.

V usage is TRBV19 and J usage is TRBJ1-2; perhaps TRBD1 as D (5 bases). CDR3 size: 15 residues. The germline V gene encodes CDR1 LNHDA and CDR2 SQIVND (reference sequence). The V and J ends lost 5 bases and 6 bases respectively, with 19 bases between them. In DNA form, the CDR3 reads TGTGCCAGTAGTCCACCCACGGCAGGGAGGAATGGCTACACCTTC. The encoded protein is CASSPPTAGRNGYTF.

The chain joins TRBV29-1 to TRBJ1-1, with 11 nucleotides matching TRBD1. Germline trimming cut 4 bases from V and 2 bases from J; bases unmatched to any gene: 6. CDR1 and CDR2 (germline): SQVTM, ANQGSEA. The CDR3 extends over 15 amino acids. The CDR3 region is CSVVGTGGLNTEAFF. The CDR3, as DNA: TGCAGCGTTGTTGGGACAGGGGGATTAAACACTGAAGCTTTCTTT.

Details on this clone: The sample contains more than one DNA sequence encoding this CDR3. The rearrangement joins TRBV10-3 to TRBJ1-1, with 9 nucleotides matching TRBD1. The germline gives CDR1 ENHRY, CDR2 SYGVKD. J lost 0 bases, V lost 6 bases, and 2 bases had no gene match. This CDR3 has 14 amino acids. CDR3 sequence: CAIRQGAVNTEAFF. The CDR3 DNA reads TGTGCCATCAGACAGGGGGCCGTGAACACTGAAGCTTTCTTT.

The rearrangement joins TRBV29-1 to TRBJ2-3, with a tentative D call TRBD2 (5 bases). The CDR3 is 15 residues long. V was cut by 3 bases and J by 0 bases, with 13 bases left in between. The germline gives CDR1 SQVTM, CDR2 ANQGSEA. In DNA, the CDR3 is TGCAGCGTTGATAGTGGCGGGCGGAGCACAGATACGCAGTATTTT. It encodes CSVDSGGRSTDTQYF.

DNA of the CDR3: TGTGCCAGCAGCCTCCCCGGGGGCTATGGCTACACCTTC. Translation gives CASSLPGGYGYTF. V gene TRBV7-9 combines with J gene TRBJ1-2, with TRBD1 as a possible D gene (5 bases). V was pared by 5 bases and J by 4 bases, with 11 bases between. CDR1 SEHNR and CDR2 FQNEAQ come from the germline V gene (reference sequence). The CDR3 loop spans 13 amino acids. Looking up the rest from reference TRBV7-9 and TRBJ1-2 gives the full variable domain: DTGVSQNPRHKITKRGQNVTFRCDPISEHNRLYWYRQTLGQGPEFLTYFQNEAQLEKSRLLSDRFSAERPKGSFSTLEIQRTEQGDSAMYLCASSLPGGYGYTFGSGTRLTVV.